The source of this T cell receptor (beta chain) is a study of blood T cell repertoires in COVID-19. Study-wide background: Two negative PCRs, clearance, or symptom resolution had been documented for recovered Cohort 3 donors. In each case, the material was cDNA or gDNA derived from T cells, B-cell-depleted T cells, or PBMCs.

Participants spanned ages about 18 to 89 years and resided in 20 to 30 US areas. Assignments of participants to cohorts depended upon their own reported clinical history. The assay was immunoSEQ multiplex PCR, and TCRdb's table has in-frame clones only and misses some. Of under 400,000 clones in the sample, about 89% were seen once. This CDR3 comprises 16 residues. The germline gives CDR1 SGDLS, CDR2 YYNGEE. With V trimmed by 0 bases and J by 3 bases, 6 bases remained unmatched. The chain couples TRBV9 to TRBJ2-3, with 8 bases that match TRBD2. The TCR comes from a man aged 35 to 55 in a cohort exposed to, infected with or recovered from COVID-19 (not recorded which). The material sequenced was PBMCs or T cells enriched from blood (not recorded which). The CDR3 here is CASSVAGTSGTDTQYF. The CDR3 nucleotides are TGTGCCAGCAGCGTAGCCGGGACTAGTGGGACAGATACGCAGTATTTT.